Listed below are T cell receptor beta chains from one sample, sequenced in a study of brain T cells in children with intractable seizures. TCRdb's table, derived via immunoSEQ multiplex PCR, lists solely in-frame clones and lacks some. Of under 400,000 clones in the sample, over 90% were seen once. This sample comprised peripheral blood, obtained 5 to 6 months after surgery. The source of these receptors is a boy under three years old with tuberous sclerosis and intractable seizures. The CDR3 runs from the conserved cysteine through the conserved F or W. D genes are given only for firm matches. Not all rows give a size; the values are once, few, many and, for expanded clones, a class.

V gene,D gene,J gene,clone size,CDR3 DNA,CDR3 protein
TRBV7-9,-,TRBJ2-2,-,TGTGCCAGCAGCCCAAAACTGACCCGGACCCGGGTAACCGGGGAGCTGTTTTTT,CASSPKLTRTRVTGELFF
TRBV7-9,TRBD1,TRBJ2-1,-,TGTGCCAGCAGCCGCCTGGCAGGGGGCGCCTTGCGGGAGCAGTTCTTC,CASSRLAGGALREQFF
TRBV7-2,-,TRBJ1-2,-,TGTGCCAGCAGCTTAGACACTAACTATGGCTACACCTTC,CASSLDTNYGYTF
TRBV11-2,TRBD2,TRBJ2-3,-,TGTGCCAGCAGCTTAGATAGACGGGAGGGCGATTTGGGAGATACGCAGTATTTT,CASSLDRREGDLGDTQYF
TRBV6-2/TRBV6-3,TRBD1,TRBJ1-1,-,TGTGCCAGCAGTGGTCCCCGGGACAGGGTCGTGAGAACTGAAGCTTTCTTT,CASSGPRDRVVRTEAFF
TRBV6-2/TRBV6-3,TRBD1,TRBJ2-1,-,TGTGCCAGCAGTTCTGTGGGACAGATCTCCTACAATGAGCAGTTCTTC,CASSSVGQISYNEQFF
TRBV7-8,-,TRBJ1-1,-,TGTGCCAGCAGCTACGTTGGGGGCGGCGTGACTGAAGCTTTCTTT,CASSYVGGGVTEAFF
TRBV7-8,-,TRBJ1-1,-,TGTGCCAGCAGCTTAGGTTTCACCCCTGAAGCTTTCTTT,CASSLGFTPEAFF
TRBV24-1,-,TRBJ1-1,-,TGTGCCACCAGTCTGGGGGGCTCTGAAGCTTTCTTT,CATSLGGSEAFF
TRBV7-9,TRBD2,TRBJ2-7,-,TGTGCCACAAGTAGCGGGAGCGGCTACGAGCAGTACTTC,CATSSGSGYEQYF
TRBV7-6,TRBD1,TRBJ2-2,once,TGTGCCAGCAGCTTTTTTCCGGGACAGGGACTCACCGGGGAGCTGTTTTTT,CASSFFPGQGLTGELFF
TRBV5-1,-,TRBJ1-1,-,TGCGCCAGCAGCTTGACAGCCCTGAACACTGAAGCTTTCTTT,CASSLTALNTEAFF
TRBV7-8,-,TRBJ1-6,-,TGTGCCAGCAGCTTAGTGACTTCTTGGAATTCACCCCTCCACTTT,CASSLVTSWNSPLHF
TRBV7-9,-,TRBJ1-2,-,TGTGCCAGCAGCCCCAACTTGGCCCCCGGGGAAGGTAACTATGGCTACACCTTC,CASSPNLAPGEGNYGYTF
TRBV27,-,TRBJ1-5,once,TGTGCCAGCAGTTCGGAGGGGGGATACAATCAGCCCCAGCATTTT,CASSSEGGYNQPQHF